Below, 19 T cell receptor beta chains from the same sample are listed, as sequenced in a study of Graves' ophthalmopathy and Graves' hyperthyroidism. The TCR beta CDR3 regions underwent amplification from RNA transcripts. After a first-round RT-PCR with HTBI primers, a second-round multiplex PCR was run. Each CDR3 protein is one row after TCRdb ran MiXCR on the multiplex PCR reads. The repertoire includes a few hundred thousand distinct CDR3 sequences, roughly 15% of them detected once, and 5.5% to 8% sits in the top ten. Sequencing was carried out using peripheral blood. These receptors were collected from a young woman with stable Graves' hyperthyroidism.

The sample holds many counts of this clonotype. This chain links TRBV11-1 with TRBJ1-1, with 7 bases lining up with TRBD1. Germline V gene data show CDR1 as SGHAT and CDR2 as FQDESV (reference sequence). CDR3 length: 16 amino acids. V lost 0 bases and J lost 1; bases outside the gene matches: 5. The CDR3: CASSLANRQGNTEAFF. The CDR3, as DNA: TGTGCCAGCAGCTTAGCGAATAGACAGGGGAACACTGAAGCTTTCTTT.

This clonotype was detected ten times or more. The rearrangement uses TRBV7-2 and TRBJ1-2; no clear D. Per germline, CDR1 SGHTA and CDR2 FQGNSA. Trimming left V 0 bases short and J 4 bases short, with 6 bases between. The CDR3 covers 13 residues. The chain's CDR3 is CASSLARAYGYTF. CDR3 nucleotide sequence: TGTGCCAGCAGCTTAGCGAGGGCCTATGGCTACACCTTC.

The chain has TRBV5-1 and TRBJ2-6, with 7 bases lining up with TRBD1. The germline V gene has CDR1 SGHRS and CDR2 YFSETQ. This CDR3 has 15 residues. The V gene end was trimmed by 4 bases and the J gene end by 1 base; junction bases not matched to a gene: 2. CDR3 nucleotides: TGCGCCAGCAGCGGCAGGGGGTCTGGGGCCAACGTCCTGACTTTC. Its translation is CASSGRGSGANVLTF.

This clonotype has at least ten counts. This rearrangement joins TRBV7-2 to TRBJ2-4; D gene uncertain. The CDR3 contains 14 residues. Germline assignment: CDR1 SGHTA and CDR2 FQGNSA. V lost 5 bases to trimming and J lost 0 bases, with 8 bases between them. The CDR3 DNA is TGTGCCAGCAGCAAAGGGCTAGCCAAAAACATTCAGTACTTC. Translated: CASSKGLAKNIQYF.

This clonotype was seen ten or more times. This rearrangement joins TRBV6-1 to TRBJ1-1; weak D call: TRBD1 (5 bases). Trimming cost V 8 bases and J 1 base, with 14 bases left between them. CDR3 size: 14 residues. The germline V gene has CDR1 MNHNS and CDR2 SASEGT. Here the CDR3 DNA reads TGTGCCAGCGGATTCTGGGGCACGAACACTGAAGCTTTCTTT. Its protein product is CASGFWGTNTEAFF.

This clonotype was seen at least ten times. At one of its ends the junction is not consistent with the germline gene, which may arise from a read error. V and J are TRBV5-1 and TRBJ1-2; 7 bases match TRBD1. The CDR3 extends over 13 amino acids. Germline CDR1 and CDR2: SGHRS and YFSETQ. DNA of the CDR3: TGTGCCAGCAGTTCCGGGACAGTCTATGGCTACACCTTC. Translation: CASSSGTVYGYTF.

This clonotype occurred a few times. V usage is TRBV11-1 and J usage is TRBJ2-7, with TRBD2 matching 10 bases. The V gene end was trimmed by 4 bases and the J gene end by 6 bases; junction bases not matched to a gene: 6. This CDR3 contains 14 residues. Germline V lookup: CDR1 SGHAT, CDR2 FQDESV (reference sequence). This CDR3 reads CASSSPSGGGEQYF. CDR3 coding DNA: TGTGCCAGCAGCTCCCCTAGCGGGGGTGGCGAGCAGTACTTC. Full variable domain (remainder filled in from reference TRBV11-1 and TRBJ2-7): EAEVAQSPRYKITEKSQAVAFWCDPISGHATLYWYRQILGQGPELLVQFQDESVVDDSQLPKDRFSAERLKGVDSTLKIQPAELGDSAMYLCASSSPSGGGEQYFGPGTRLTVT.

This clonotype came up many times. The chain combines TRBV12-3 or TRBV12-4 with TRBJ2-7; the D gene could be TRBD1 or TRBD2 (5 bases each). There are 14 residues in the CDR3. Trimming left V 4 bases short and J 0 bases short, with 10 bases between. CDR3 DNA sequence: TGTGCCAGCAGTTCTACGGGGCGCTCCTACGAGCAGTACTTC. It specifies CASSSTGRSYEQYF.

The sample holds many counts of this clonotype. The chain joins TRBV12-3 or TRBV12-4 to TRBJ2-7; D may be TRBD2 (7 bases). V dropped 9 bases and J dropped 6 bases, with 21 bases sitting between them. This CDR3 comprises 14 residues. CDR3 DNA: TGTGCCAGAGTGCGGGGGCGAGATTTCTGCGAGCAGTACTTC. Protein sequence: CARVRGRDFCEQYF.

This clonotype was observed many times. The chain combines TRBV19 with TRBJ1-5; 7 bases align to TRBD1. Germline V gene lookup returns CDR1 LNHDA and CDR2 SQIVND (reference sequence). Trimming at V came to 3 bases and at J to 2 bases, leaving 16 bases not matched to a gene. This CDR3 contains 19 residues. The CDR3 is CASSIPSGARQGGNQPQHF. CDR3 in DNA: TGTGCCAGTAGTATTCCGTCGGGGGCGAGACAGGGAGGCAATCAGCCCCAGCATTTT.

This clonotype was seen many times. In DNA, the CDR3 is TGTGCCACCAGTGATTTGAACTGGCCCGGCGGCTACACCTTC. It translates to CATSDLNWPGGYTF. This chain links TRBV24-1 with TRBJ1-2; no reliable D call. The V end was cut by 0 bases, the J end by 8 bases, with 12 bases between. This CDR3 has 14 amino acids. Germline V CDR1 and CDR2: KGHDR, SFDVKD.

This clonotype was counted only a few times. This CDR3 reads CASSPPAGGGNTEAFF. The CDR3 bases are TGTGCCAGCTCACCACCTGCGGGCGGGGGGAACACTGAAGCTTTCTTT. The chain uses TRBV18 and TRBJ1-1, with D possibly being TRBD1 (5 bases). Germline V gene sequence: CDR1 KGHSH, CDR2 LQKENI. The ends were cut back, 0 bases at V and 1 base at J, with 12 bases in the middle. The length of the CDR3 is 16 residues. Full variable domain (rest looked up from reference TRBV18 and TRBJ1-1): NAGVMQNPRHLVRRRGQEARLRCSPMKGHSHVYWYRQLPEEGLKFMVYLQKENIIDESGMPKERFSAEFPKEGPSILRIQQVVRGDSAAYFCASSPPAGGGNTEAFFGQGTRLTVV.

V and J are TRBV27 and TRBJ1-5; no firm D call. The V end lost 6 bases, the J end lost 2 bases, and 11 bases lay between the germline ends. The CDR3 contains 14 residues. The germline V gene has CDR1 MNHEY and CDR2 SMNVEV (reference sequence). CDR3 DNA: TGTGCCAGCAGGGCAGCCGGGGGCAATCAGCCCCAGCATTTT. Its translation: CASRAAGGNQPQHF.

This clonotype was seen repeatedly, ten times or more. The chain couples TRBV2 to TRBJ2-5, with D unclear. The CDR3 consists of 17 residues. With 0 bases removed from V and 5 bases from J, the gap between germline ends came to 19 bases. Germline V CDR1 and CDR2: SNHLY, FYNNEI. The CDR3 loop is CASSEALGSRFRETQYF. CDR3 sequence (DNA): TGTGCCAGCAGTGAAGCGCTAGGGTCCCGATTCAGGGAGACCCAGTACTTC.

The V and J genes are TRBV27 and TRBJ2-2, with D perhaps matching TRBD1 or TRBD2 (5 bases each). The V gene's germline CDR1 is MNHEY and CDR2 SMNVEV (reference sequence). This CDR3 has 14 amino acids. Trimming took 3 bases from V and 5 from J, leaving 10 bases between them. The chain's CDR3 is CASSFGTGTGELFF. DNA of the CDR3: TGTGCCAGCAGTTTTGGGACGGGGACCGGGGAGCTGTTTTTT.

This clonotype was recorded at least ten times. The chain employs TRBV29-1 and TRBJ2-7; 7 positions match TRBD1. Unmatched junction bases numbered 11, after V lost 4 bases and J lost 5 bases. The CDR3 contains 14 residues. Looked up from germline, CDR1 is SQVTM and CDR2 is ANQGSEA. The CDR3 loop reads CSVAGGDQGNEQYF. CDR3 nucleotide sequence: TGCAGCGTTGCAGGGGGAGACCAGGGGAACGAGCAGTACTTC.

This clonotype occurred a few times. The rearrangement joins TRBV7-6 to TRBJ1-5; D perhaps matches TRBD1 (5 bases). There are 15 residues in the CDR3. Between the trimmed V and J ends, which lost 1 base and 4 bases, there was a span of 11 bases. CDR1 and CDR2 from the germline V gene are SGHVS and FNYEAQ. CDR3 nucleotides: TGTGCCAGCAGCTTAGTTCAGGGTGTTAATCAGCCCCAGCATTTT. Translated, it gives CASSLVQGVNQPQHF.

This clonotype was observed a handful of times. A much bigger clone sits one base away, suggesting this may be a read error. The chain couples TRBV6-2 or TRBV6-3 to TRBJ2-2; TRBD2 matches 10 bases. Germline CDR1 MNHEY, CDR2 SVGEGT. The CDR3 has 16 amino acids. The CDR3 DNA reads TGTGCCAGCAGAGTTAGCGGGGGGCTTAACACCGGGGAGCTGTGTTTT. Encoded protein: CASRVSGGLNTGELCF.

The genes are TRBV9 and TRBJ2-7; 10 nucleotides align to TRBD1. V was pared by 2 bases and J by 1 base, with 3 bases of the junction left unmatched. This CDR3 is built from 15 residues. CDR1 and CDR2 (germline): SGDLS, YYNGEE. In DNA, the CDR3 is TGTGCCAGCAGCGTCGGACAGGGGGATTCCTACGAGCAGTACTTC. Amino acid sequence: CASSVGQGDSYEQYF.